The rows below give T cell receptor beta chains drawn from one sample of a study of TIL therapy for anti-PD-1-resistant metastatic lung cancer. Using immunoSEQ multiplex PCR, the repertoire was profiled, and TCRdb retains in-frame clones only, with some absent. The sample contains about 10,000 clones, about 55% of which appear only once. The material sequenced was tumor tissue, taken at baseline. The source of these receptors is a person aged 25 to 85 with non-small cell lung cancer. The CDR3 runs from the conserved cysteine through the conserved F or W. Fields, in order: D gene, V gene, J gene, CDR3 length, clone size, CDR3 DNA, CDR3 protein. D genes are given only for firm matches. Where a row states a size, it is once, few, many or the class of an expanded clone; other rows omit it.

d_gene: NA; v_gene: TRBV6-6; j_gene: TRBJ2-5; len: 14; abundance: NA; CDR3nt: TGTGCCAGCAGTTACGTGGGGGACGAAGAGACCCAGTACTTC; CDR3aa: CASSYVGDEETQYF
d_gene: NA; v_gene: TRBV21-1; j_gene: TRBJ2-6; len: 17; abundance: NA; CDR3nt: TGTGCCAGCAGCATCCCGGGCCAGGTCTCTGGGGCCAACGTCCTGACTTTC; CDR3aa: CASSIPGQVSGANVLTF
d_gene: NA; v_gene: TRBV29-1; j_gene: TRBJ1-5; len: 13; abundance: NA; CDR3nt: TGCGGGCGGGACCGGTATTCCAATCAGCCCCAGCATTTT; CDR3aa: CGRDRYSNQPQHF
d_gene: NA; v_gene: TRBV29-1; j_gene: TRBJ2-5; len: 13; abundance: NA; CDR3nt: TGCAGCGTTGAAGATGACATCCAAGAGACCCAGTACTTC; CDR3aa: CSVEDDIQETQYF
d_gene: NA; v_gene: TRBV10-3; j_gene: TRBJ1-3; len: 13; abundance: NA; CDR3nt: TGTGCCATCAGTCCAGGGGCCGGAAACACCATATATTTT; CDR3aa: CAISPGAGNTIYF
d_gene: NA; v_gene: TRBV6-6; j_gene: TRBJ1-6; len: 14; abundance: NA; CDR3nt: TGTGCCAGCAGCCACCGGGAGGTAGTTTCACCCCTCCACTTT; CDR3aa: CASSHREVVSPLHF
d_gene: NA; v_gene: TRBV7-6; j_gene: TRBJ1-6; len: 14; abundance: NA; CDR3nt: TGTGCCAGCACCACGGGGCAGGGAGATTCACCCCTCCACTTT; CDR3aa: CASTTGQGDSPLHF
d_gene: TRBD1; v_gene: TRBV7-9; j_gene: TRBJ1-1; len: 14; abundance: few; CDR3nt: TGTGCCAGCAGCTTGGCCGGACAGGGGATTGAAGCTTTCTTT; CDR3aa: CASSLAGQGIEAFF
d_gene: TRBD1; v_gene: TRBV5-1; j_gene: TRBJ2-7; len: 15; abundance: NA; CDR3nt: TGCGCCAGCAGCTTCACAGGGGCGCACTCCTACGAGCAGTACTTC; CDR3aa: CASSFTGAHSYEQYF
d_gene: NA; v_gene: TRBV6-6; j_gene: TRBJ2-1; len: 13; abundance: medium-sized; CDR3nt: TGTGCCAGCAGTTATGGGCAGGGCCGCGAGCAGTTCTTC; CDR3aa: CASSYGQGREQFF
d_gene: TRBD2; v_gene: TRBV5-4; j_gene: TRBJ2-1; len: 16; abundance: NA; CDR3nt: TGTGCCAGCAGCGGGACTAGCGGGGGATTCTACAATGAGCAGTTCTTC; CDR3aa: CASSGTSGGFYNEQFF